These T cell receptor beta chains were read from a single sample in a study of T-cell memory formation after mild COVID-19. TCRdb used MiXCR to reprocess the 5' RACE reads, holding one entry per CDR3 protein. The sample includes 400,000 to 550,000 distinct CDR3 sequences, 25% of them seen just once. Sequenced: PBMCs or a T cell subset sorted from them (not recorded which). These receptors originate from an adult woman who had mild COVID-19 (a few samples of this study predate the infection). Cell type and time point are not known. Both conserved end residues are part of each CDR3. The order of the fields is D gene, clone size, V gene, J gene, CDR3 DNA, CDR3 protein. D genes are given only for firm matches. Where a row states a size, it is once, few, many or the class of an expanded clone; other rows omit it.

.,few,TRBV11-3,TRBJ1-1,TGTGCCAGCAGCTTAAATCAAGGTAACACTGAAGCTTTCTTT,CASSLNQGNTEAFF
.,few,TRBV4-1,TRBJ1-1,TGCGCCAGCAGCCAAACTACTGGACGGCCAGGGGACCCTGAAGCTTTCTTT,CASSQTTGRPGDPEAFF
.,once,TRBV27,TRBJ2-3,TGTGCCAGCAGTTTAGCGTGGCAGGGGCGCACAGATACGCAGTATTTT,CASSLAWQGRTDTQYF
.,.,TRBV6-2/TRBV6-3,TRBJ2-7,TGTGCCAGCAGCCCCGGGGTCGCGGGTTCGTACGAGCAGTACTTC,CASSPGVAGSYEQYF
.,.,TRBV7-6,TRBJ2-7,TGTGCCAGCAGCTCTGGAATTGGAGTGAGCAGGGAGCAGTACTTC,CASSSGIGVSREQYF
.,.,TRBV19,TRBJ1-5,TGTGCCAGTAGTCTTGGACTAACTCAGCCCCAGCATTTT,CASSLGLTQPQHF
.,.,TRBV12-3/TRBV12-4,TRBJ1-4,TGTGCCAGCAGTTCAAGAATTGGGGTGATTAATGAAAAACTGTTTTTT,CASSSRIGVINEKLFF
.,few,TRBV7-9,TRBJ2-3,TGTGCCAGCAGCCGATGGAGCAATAGCGGAGCGAGCCAGAAGACTGCGACGGATACGCAGTATTTT,CASSRWSNSGASQKTATDTQYF
.,few,TRBV5-1,TRBJ2-7,TGCGCCAGCAGCTTGGAACAGGAGTCCTACGAGCAGTACTTC,CASSLEQESYEQYF
.,.,TRBV5-1,TRBJ2-1,TGCGCCAGCAGCCCCACGCTAGCAGACAATGAGCAGTTCTTC,CASSPTLADNEQFF
.,few,TRBV24-1,TRBJ2-3,TGTGCCACCAGTGATCAGGGCTGGGATACGCAGTATTTT,CATSDQGWDTQYF
.,.,TRBV6-5,TRBJ2-7,TGTGCCAGCAGTTATCGGACGGAATCCTACGAGCAGTACTTC,CASSYRTESYEQYF
TRBD1,.,TRBV6-6,TRBJ1-2,TGTGCCAGCCGCTCGAATACCGGGACAGAGACTTATGGCTACACCTTC,CASRSNTGTETYGYTF
.,.,TRBV7-9,TRBJ1-4,TGTGCCAGCAGCTTAATGGACAGAGTAAATGAAAAACTGTTTTTT,CASSLMDRVNEKLFF
TRBD1,.,TRBV5-1,TRBJ1-2,TGCGCCAGCAGCTTATCGTCAGGGGGCAACTATGGCTACACCTTC,CASSLSSGGNYGYTF
TRBD2,few,TRBV20-1,TRBJ2-3,TGCAGTGCTAGAGATTCACTAGCGGATACGCAGTATTTT,CSARDSLADTQYF
.,.,TRBV18,TRBJ2-3,TGTGCCAGCTCACGAACAGTACCAAGCGGCACAGATACGCAGTATTTT,CASSRTVPSGTDTQYF
.,few,TRBV5-1,TRBJ2-7,TGCGCCAGCAGCTTTGAGGCTGTGGTTAGCTCCTACGAGCAGTACTTC,CASSFEAVVSSYEQYF
.,.,TRBV12-3/TRBV12-4,TRBJ2-1,TGTGCCAGCAGCAAAGTGGTTGAGCAGTTCTTC,CASSKVVEQFF
.,.,TRBV12-3/TRBV12-4,TRBJ2-1,TGTGCCAGCAGTCCTCGAGAGGGACTCCCAGCCTACAATGAGCAGTTCTTC,CASSPREGLPAYNEQFF
.,few,TRBV5-1,TRBJ2-1,TGCGCCAGCAGCCCAGGGGTCCGCTCCTACAATGAGCAGTTCTTC,CASSPGVRSYNEQFF
.,.,TRBV7-9,TRBJ2-1,TGTGCCAGCAGCTACCTCCCTACGGCAAAGCGTGATGAGCAGTTCTTC,CASSYLPTAKRDEQFF
.,.,TRBV7-2,TRBJ2-1,TGTGCCAGCAGCTCCCGGGAGAGGGCACGGAGGAGCAATGAGCAGTTCTTC,CASSSRERARRSNEQFF
.,.,TRBV20-1,TRBJ2-7,TGCAGTGCTAGAGTGTACGAGCAGTACTTC,CSARVYEQYF
.,.,TRBV29-1,TRBJ2-1,TGCAGCGTCCGGGCGCCGGGGAGTGAGCAGTTCTTC,CSVRAPGSEQFF
.,.,TRBV20-1,TRBJ2-7,TGCAGTGCTAGACGGGGCGAGCAGTACTTC,CSARRGEQYF
.,many,TRBV7-2,TRBJ1-6,TGTGCCAGCAGCTTACAGGGATATAATTCACCCCTCCACTTT,CASSLQGYNSPLHF
.,.,TRBV6-5,TRBJ2-5,TGTGCCGCAAAGGGGGGGTACCAAGAGACCCAGTACTTC,CAAKGGYQETQYF